The clone carrying this T cell receptor (beta chain) was counted a few times. This specimen comes from a study of cytomegalovirus exposure and HLA in healthy donors. PCR used 60 Vbeta primers and 13 Jbeta primers. Libraries were prepared by immunoSEQ multiplex PCR; TCRdb keeps only in-frame clonotypes and omits some of them. The sample holds some 200,000 clones, around 80% seen once. This receptor was identified in a woman under 40 in good health and CMV-seronegative. The source material was PBMCs.

The CDR3 DNA reads as TGCGCCAGCAGCCAAGTCAGGGACTCTGGGGCCAACGTCCTGACTTTC. It codes for CASSQVRDSGANVLTF. The gene calls are TRBV4-1 and TRBJ2-6, with D possibly being TRBD1 (5 bases). This CDR3 has 16 amino acids. CDR1 and CDR2 (germline): MGHRA, YSYEKL. Trimming took 1 base from V and 0 from J, leaving 7 bases between them.